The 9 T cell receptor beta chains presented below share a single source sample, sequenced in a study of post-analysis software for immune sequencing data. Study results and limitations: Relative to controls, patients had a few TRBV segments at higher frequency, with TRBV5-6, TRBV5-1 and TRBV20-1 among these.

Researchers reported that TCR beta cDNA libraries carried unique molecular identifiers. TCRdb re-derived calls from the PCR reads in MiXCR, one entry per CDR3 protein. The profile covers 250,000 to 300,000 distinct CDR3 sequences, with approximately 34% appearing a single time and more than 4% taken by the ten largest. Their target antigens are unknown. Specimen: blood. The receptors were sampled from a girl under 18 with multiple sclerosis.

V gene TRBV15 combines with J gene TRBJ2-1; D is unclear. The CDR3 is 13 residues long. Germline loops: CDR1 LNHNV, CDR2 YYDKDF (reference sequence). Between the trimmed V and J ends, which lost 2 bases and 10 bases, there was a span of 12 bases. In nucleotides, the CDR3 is TGTGCCACCAGCAGAAAAACTCCCCCGGAGCAGTTCTTC. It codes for CATSRKTPPEQFF.

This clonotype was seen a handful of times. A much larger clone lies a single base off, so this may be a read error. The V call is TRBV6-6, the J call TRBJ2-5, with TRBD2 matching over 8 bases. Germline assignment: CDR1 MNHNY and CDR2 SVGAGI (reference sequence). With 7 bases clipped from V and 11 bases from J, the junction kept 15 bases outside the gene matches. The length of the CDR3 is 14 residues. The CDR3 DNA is TGTGCCAGCACCCTAAGCGGGAGCAGAAATGAGCAGTACTTC. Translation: CASTLSGSRNEQYF.

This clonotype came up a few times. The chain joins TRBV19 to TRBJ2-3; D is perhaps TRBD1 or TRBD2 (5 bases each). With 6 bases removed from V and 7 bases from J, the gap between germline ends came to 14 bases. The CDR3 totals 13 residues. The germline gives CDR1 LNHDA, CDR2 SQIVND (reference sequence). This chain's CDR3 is CASRPGPQHTQYF. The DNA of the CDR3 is TGTGCCAGTAGACCGGGGCCCCAGCATACGCAGTATTTT.

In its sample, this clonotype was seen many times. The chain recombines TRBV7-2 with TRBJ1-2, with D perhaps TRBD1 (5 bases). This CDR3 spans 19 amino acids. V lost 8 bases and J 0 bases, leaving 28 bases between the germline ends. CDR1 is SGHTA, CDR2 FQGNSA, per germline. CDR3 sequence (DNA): TGTGCCAGCCTCACTCGATTCGAAAGGGGCGGCCGAGCTAACTATGGCTACACCTTC. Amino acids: CASLTRFERGGRANYGYTF.

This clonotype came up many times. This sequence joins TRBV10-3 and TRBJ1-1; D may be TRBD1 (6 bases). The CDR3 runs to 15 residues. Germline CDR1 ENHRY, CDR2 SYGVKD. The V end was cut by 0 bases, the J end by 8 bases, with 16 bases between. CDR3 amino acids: CAISESTLGTLEAFF. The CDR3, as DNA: TGTGCCATCAGTGAGTCAACTCTTGGGACATTAGAAGCTTTCTTT.

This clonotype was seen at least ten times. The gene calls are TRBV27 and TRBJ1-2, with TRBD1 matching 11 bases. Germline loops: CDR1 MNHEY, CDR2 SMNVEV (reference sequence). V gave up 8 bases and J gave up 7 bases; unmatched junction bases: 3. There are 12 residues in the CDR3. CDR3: CASRTGGFGYTF. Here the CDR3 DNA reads TGTGCCAGCCGGACAGGGGGCTTTGGCTACACCTTC.

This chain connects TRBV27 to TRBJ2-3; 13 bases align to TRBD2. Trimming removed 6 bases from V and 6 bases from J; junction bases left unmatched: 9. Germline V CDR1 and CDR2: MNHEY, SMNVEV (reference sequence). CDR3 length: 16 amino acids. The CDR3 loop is CASRTRLAGGMDTQYF. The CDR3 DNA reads TGTGCCAGCAGGACCCGACTAGCGGGAGGTATGGATACGCAGTATTTT.

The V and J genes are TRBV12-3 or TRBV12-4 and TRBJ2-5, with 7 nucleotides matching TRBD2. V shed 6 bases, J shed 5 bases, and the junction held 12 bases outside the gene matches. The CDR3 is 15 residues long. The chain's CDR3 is CASSLGSGPRETQYF. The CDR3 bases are TGTGCCAGCAGCTTGGGTAGCGGGCCCCGGGAGACCCAGTACTTC.

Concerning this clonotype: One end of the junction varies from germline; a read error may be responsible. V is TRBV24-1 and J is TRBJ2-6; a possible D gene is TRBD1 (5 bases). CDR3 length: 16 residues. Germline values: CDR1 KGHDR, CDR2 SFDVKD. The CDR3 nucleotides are TGTGCCACCAGTGATGAGAGATTAACTGGGGCCAACGTCCGGACTTTC. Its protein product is CATSDERLTGANVRTF.